The 26 T cell receptor beta chains in this list originate from one sample, sequenced in a study of T cells in Graves' hyperthyroidism and ophthalmopathy. Amplification yielded TCR beta CDR3 regions, with RNA transcripts as the source. The TCR CDR3 first-round RT-PCR relied on the HTBI primer set. TCRdb fed the multiplex PCR reads into MiXCR, producing one record per CDR3 protein. The data show 200,000 to 250,000 distinct CDR3 sequences, around 16% seen once. The sequencing sample was made of blood. The receptors derive from a man aged 40-55 years with Graves' hyperthyroidism.

The chain couples TRBV30 to TRBJ1-1; a possible D gene is TRBD1 (6 bases). The V end was cut by 5 bases, the J end by 5 bases, with 15 bases between. The CDR3 extends over 13 amino acids. Germline loops: CDR1 GTSNPN, CDR2 SVGIG (reference sequence). CDR3 sequence (DNA): TGTGCCTGGTACAGGGACGGGTGGACTGAAGCTTTCTTT. Protein sequence: CAWYRDGWTEAFF.

The chain has TRBV6-4 and TRBJ1-2; D possibly corresponds to TRBD1 (5 bases). V was pared by 3 bases and J by 0 bases, with 8 bases between. This CDR3 is 14 amino acids long. Germline V gives CDR1 MRHNA, CDR2 SNTAGT. CDR3 protein: CASSEGPANYGYTF. CDR3 in DNA: TGTGCCAGCAGTGAGGGGCCGGCTAACTATGGCTACACCTTC.

This clonotype was seen at least ten times. This chain joins TRBV27 and TRBJ2-1; the D is unclear. Between the trimmed V and J ends, which lost 3 bases and 7 bases, there was a span of 10 bases. CDR1 is MNHEY and CDR2 is SMNVEV in the germline V gene (reference sequence). The CDR3 loop spans 13 amino acids. The CDR3 spells CASSLGRWNEQFF. CDR3 in DNA: TGTGCCAGCAGTTTGGGTAGATGGAATGAGCAGTTCTTC.

The sample holds a few counts of this clonotype. The gene calls are TRBV9 and TRBJ1-5, with 7 bases identical to TRBD1. V gave up 3 bases and J gave up 3 bases; unmatched junction bases: 6. Looked up from germline, CDR1 is SGDLS and CDR2 is YYNGEE. The CDR3 extends over 15 amino acids. The CDR3 loop is CASSGGGQHNQPQHF. In DNA, the CDR3 is TGTGCCAGCAGCGGGGGGGGACAGCACAATCAGCCCCAGCATTTT.

This clonotype was recorded many times. CDR3: CATSRVDTATYEQYF. The CDR3 coding sequence is TGTGCCACCAGCAGAGTAGATACAGCAACCTACGAGCAGTACTTC. V usage is TRBV15 and J usage is TRBJ2-7; no reliable D call. The CDR3 extends over 15 amino acids. Germline V CDR1 and CDR2: LNHNV, YYDKDF (reference sequence). V shed 1 base and J shed 2 bases, with 12 bases lying between them.

This clonotype was recorded at least ten times. The CDR3 loop is CASSSIQGSGGAGEQFF. The CDR3 coding sequence is TGTGCCAGCAGCTCCATCCAGGGTAGCGGGGGGGCCGGCGAGCAGTTCTTC. The chain recombines TRBV5-8 with TRBJ2-1; 11 bases line up with TRBD2. The germline V gene has CDR1 SGHTS and CDR2 YDEGEE. This CDR3 has 17 residues. With V trimmed by 3 bases and J by 10 bases, 15 bases remained unmatched.

This clonotype has a handful of counts. V gene TRBV5-6 combines with J gene TRBJ2-1; D perhaps matches TRBD1 (6 bases). This CDR3 is built from 17 residues. Germline V gene data show CDR1 as SGHDT and CDR2 as YYEEEE. V shed 0 bases and J shed 4 bases, with 17 bases lying between them. The CDR3 DNA reads TGTGCCAGCAGCTTGGCCCTACAGGGCACGGTATACAATGAGCAGTTCTTC. Translating gives CASSLALQGTVYNEQFF.

The chain recombines TRBV6-1 with TRBJ1-6; D is unresolved. CDR1 is MNHNS, CDR2 SASEGT, per germline. The length of the CDR3 is 15 residues. Trimming shortened V by 6 bases and J by 0 bases, and 9 bases separated the two germline ends. For the CDR3, the DNA is TGTGCCAGCAGCCCCGGGAGCTCCTATAATTCACCCCTCCACTTT. Encoded protein: CASSPGSSYNSPLHF.

This clonotype was counted ten times or more. The chain couples TRBV7-9 to TRBJ2-5, with D maybe TRBD1 (5 bases). V lost 1 base, J lost 1 base, and 10 bases lay in between. Germline V gene sequence: CDR1 SEHNR, CDR2 FQNEAQ (reference sequence). The CDR3 is 15 residues long. CDR3 sequence reads: CASSLGHRRQETQYF. Here the CDR3 DNA reads TGTGCCAGCAGCTTAGGGCACAGGCGCCAAGAGACCCAGTACTTC.

This clonotype was counted many times. This chain links TRBV28 with TRBJ1-1; D remains ambiguous. V lost 6 bases and J lost 1, with 12 bases in between. The CDR3 loop spans 14 amino acids. Germline V lookup: CDR1 MDHEN, CDR2 SYDVKM. The CDR3 loop is CASRGTVRNTEAFF. The CDR3 DNA reads as TGTGCCAGCAGGGGAACAGTACGGAACACTGAAGCTTTCTTT.

Many counts were recorded for this clonotype. CDR3 nucleotides: TGTGCCAGCAGTTATACAACCGGACAGGGGCGGTGGGGCCTGAATTCACCCCTCCACTTT. Encoded protein: CASSYTTGQGRWGLNSPLHF. The rearrangement joins TRBV6-5 to TRBJ1-6; 9 bases are shared with TRBD1. Germline CDR1 MNHEY, CDR2 SVGAGI. The V gene end was trimmed by 3 bases and the J gene end by 7 bases; junction bases not matched to a gene: 19. This CDR3 has 20 residues.

This clonotype was seen only a few times. The chain is built from TRBV30 and TRBJ2-7; perhaps D is TRBD1 or TRBD2 (6 bases each). The germline CDR1 and CDR2 sequences are GTSNPN and SVGIG (reference sequence). The length of the CDR3 is 16 residues. Trimming took off 1 base at V and 6 bases at J, with 22 bases between the two ends. Written as DNA, the CDR3 is TGTGCCTGGAGTGCATTAGGAGCCGGAGGGGGTGGCGAGCAGTACTTC. It translates to CAWSALGAGGGGEQYF.

The J gene is TRBJ2-6, the V gene TRBV28; 8 bases align to TRBD1. V was clipped by 4 bases and J by 2 bases; unmatched bases: 4. CDR3 length equals 16 residues. Germline V CDR1 and CDR2: MDHEN, SYDVKM. CDR3 amino acids: CASSSPGQAGANVLTF. The DNA of the CDR3 is TGTGCCAGCAGTTCCCCGGGACAGGCTGGGGCCAACGTCCTGACTTTC. The full variable domain, with the rest looked up from reference TRBV28 and TRBJ2-6, is DVKVTQSSRYLVKRTGEKVFLECVQDMDHENMFWYRQDPGLGLRLIYFSYDVKMKEKGDIPEGYSVSREKKERFSLILESASTNQTSMYLCASSSPGQAGANVLTFGAGSRLTVL.

The sample holds a few counts of this clonotype. The chain joins TRBV12-3 or TRBV12-4 to TRBJ1-5, with a possible D match to TRBD1 (5 bases). This CDR3 is built from 12 residues. V gave up 6 bases and J gave up 7 bases, with 10 bases separating them. The CDR3 region is CASSRGGQPQHF. CDR3 sequence (DNA): TGTGCCAGCAGCCGCGGGGGACAGCCCCAGCATTTT.

This clonotype showed up many times. CDR3 protein: CSARLSGTTYEQYF. In nucleotides, the CDR3 is TGCAGTGCTAGATTGTCCGGAACTACCTACGAGCAGTACTTC. V gene TRBV20-1 combines with J gene TRBJ2-7; D is unresolved. Germline-derived CDR1 and CDR2 are DFQATT and SNEGSKA (reference sequence). The germline V and J ends were trimmed by 2 bases and 2 bases, with 13 bases remaining between them. The CDR3 has 14 residues.

Concerning this clonotype itself: A junction end diverges from the germline sequence, so it may reflect a read error. The genes are TRBV28 and TRBJ2-2; 10 positions match TRBD1. This CDR3 has 16 residues. CDR1 MDHEN and CDR2 SYDVKM come from the germline V gene. Written as DNA, the CDR3 is TGTGCCAGCGACCCCGGGACAGGGGAGGGAACCGGGGAGCTATTTTTT. Amino acids: CASDPGTGEGTGELFF.

There are a few counts of this clonotype. The V gene is TRBV4-2, the J gene TRBJ2-2; 7 nucleotides agree with TRBD1. After removal of 1 base from V and 7 bases from J, the junction contained 12 bases not matched to a gene. Germline CDR1 LGHNA, CDR2 YNFKEQ. This CDR3 has 17 residues. CDR3 in amino acids: CASSQVFEGAVDGELFF. Here the CDR3 DNA reads TGTGCCAGCAGCCAAGTGTTCGAGGGGGCGGTAGACGGGGAGCTGTTTTTT.

The sample holds a few counts of this clonotype. The chain recombines TRBV5-5 with TRBJ2-5; the D gene is possibly TRBD1 (6 bases). V gave up 2 bases and J gave up 4 bases, with 15 bases separating them. This CDR3 has 15 residues. Germline V gene lookup returns CDR1 SGHKS and CDR2 YYEKEE (reference sequence). The CDR3 reads CASSFDRRGGETQYF. Here the CDR3 DNA reads TGTGCCAGCAGCTTCGACAGGCGAGGAGGAGAGACCCAGTACTTC.

This clonotype was counted many times. The chain joins TRBV20-1 to TRBJ1-1, with D possibly TRBD1 on 6 matching bases. V lost 7 bases to trimming and J lost 0 bases, with 12 bases between them. From germline, CDR1 is DFQATT and CDR2 SNEGSKA (reference sequence). The CDR3 covers 13 residues. CDR3 bases: TGCAGTGTATCGGACAGTATGAACACTGAAGCTTTCTTT. Residues: CSVSDSMNTEAFF.

This clonotype was seen many times. The J gene is TRBJ1-1, the V gene TRBV6-1, with a possible D match to TRBD1 (6 bases). The germline V and J ends were trimmed by 8 bases and 4 bases, with 14 bases remaining between them. The CDR3 contains 13 residues. Per germline, CDR1 MNHNS and CDR2 SASEGT. This CDR3 is CASRKQGVTEAFF. The CDR3 DNA sequence: TGTGCCAGCCGAAAACAGGGAGTCACTGAAGCTTTCTTT.

The V and J genes are TRBV18 and TRBJ2-7; D may correspond to TRBD1 or TRBD2 (5 bases each). The CDR3 has 15 residues. Per germline, CDR1 KGHSH and CDR2 LQKENI. Trimming took off 5 bases at V and 7 bases at J, with 21 bases between the two ends. The CDR3 DNA reads TGTGCCAGCTCAGCCGGGGCTCGATGGTTGGGAGAGCAGTACTTC. Translating it yields CASSAGARWLGEQYF.

This clonotype has ten or more counts. The chain employs TRBV24-1 and TRBJ2-1; TRBD2 agrees at 7 bases. The CDR3 is 17 residues long. Trimming cost V 1 base and J 0 bases; bases outside gene matches: 5. Germline CDR1 reads KGHDR; CDR2 reads SFDVKD. This CDR3 is CATSDFGEGSSYNEQFF. The CDR3 coding sequence is TGTGCCACCAGTGATTTCGGGGAGGGGAGCTCCTACAATGAGCAGTTCTTC.

This clonotype was recorded at least ten times. This chain links TRBV7-3 with TRBJ1-1; D is undetermined. CDR1 is SGHTA, CDR2 FQGTGA, per germline. The CDR3 sequence is 13 residues long. The germline V and J ends were trimmed by 4 bases and 3 bases, with 9 bases remaining between them. The CDR3: CASSSGLHTEAFF. CDR3 DNA: TGTGCCAGCAGCTCCGGGCTGCACACTGAAGCTTTCTTT.

This clonotype was observed a few times. This sequence joins TRBV20-1 and TRBJ1-5; possibly TRBD1 for D (5 bases). Trimming took off 4 bases at V and 7 bases at J, with 17 bases between the two ends. CDR3 length: 14 amino acids. CDR1 DFQATT and CDR2 SNEGSKA come from the germline V gene (reference sequence). Here the CDR3 reads CSATSSSGRQPQHF. Here the CDR3 DNA reads TGCAGTGCTACCTCCTCGTCAGGGAGGCAGCCCCAGCATTTT.

This clonotype was detected many times. The chain employs TRBV7-2 and TRBJ1-1; D possibly corresponds to TRBD1 (5 bases). Per germline, CDR1 SGHTA and CDR2 FQGNSA. This CDR3 comprises 16 residues. The CDR3 sequence: CAETTGTLLGHTEAFF. CDR3 bases: TGTGCAGAAACAACCGGGACTCTCCTTGGGCACACTGAAGCTTTCTTT.

This chain uses TRBV20-1 with TRBJ2-3; weak D call: TRBD2 (7 bases). Germline CDR1 reads DFQATT; CDR2 reads SNEGSKA (reference sequence). V dropped 3 bases and J dropped 5 bases, with 12 bases sitting between them. CDR3 length: 13 residues. CDR3: CSARSGGGDTQYF. The CDR3 DNA is TGCAGTGCTAGGTCGGGGGGCGGAGATACGCAGTATTTT.